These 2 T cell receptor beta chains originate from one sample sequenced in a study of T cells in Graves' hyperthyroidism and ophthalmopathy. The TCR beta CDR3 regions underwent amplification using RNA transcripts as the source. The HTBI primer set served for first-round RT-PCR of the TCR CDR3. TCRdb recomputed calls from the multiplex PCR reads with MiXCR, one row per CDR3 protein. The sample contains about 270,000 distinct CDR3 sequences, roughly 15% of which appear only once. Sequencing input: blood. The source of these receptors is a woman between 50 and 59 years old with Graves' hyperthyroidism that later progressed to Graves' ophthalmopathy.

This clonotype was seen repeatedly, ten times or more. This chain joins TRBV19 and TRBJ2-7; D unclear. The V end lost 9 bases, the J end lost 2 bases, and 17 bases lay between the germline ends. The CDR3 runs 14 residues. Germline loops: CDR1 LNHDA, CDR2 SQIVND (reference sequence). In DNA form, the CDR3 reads TGTGCCAGACCCACGAGACGGAAGACCTACGAGCAGTACTTC. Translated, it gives CARPTRRKTYEQYF.

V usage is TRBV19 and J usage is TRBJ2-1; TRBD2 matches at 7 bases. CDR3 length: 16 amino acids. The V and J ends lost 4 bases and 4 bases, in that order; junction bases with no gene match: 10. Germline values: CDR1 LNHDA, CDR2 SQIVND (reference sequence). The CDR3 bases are TGTGCCAGTAGTAAGGCCTCCGGGACTACTTACAATGAGCAGTTCTTC. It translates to CASSKASGTTYNEQFF.